Here is one T cell receptor (beta chain) with its context. Germline lookup yields CDR1 MNHEY and CDR2 SVGAGI. CDR3 length: 15 amino acids. V was trimmed by 6 bases and J by 2 bases, leaving 14 bases between them. This specimen belongs to a study of shared clonotypes between healthy human individuals. Across the whole study: Contributing individuals were two females and three males aged 18 to 49.

The assay was immunoSEQ multiplex PCR, and TCRdb's table has in-frame clones only and misses some. This sample has under 600,000 clones, with nearly 80% found just once. All of the donors resided in Nashville, Tennessee, and each was a Caucasian adult. The sample was PBMCs. The origin of this receptor is a woman aged 40 to 55 in good health. Some clones in this sample may be carry-over from other donors' samples. This sequence joins TRBV6-5 and TRBJ1-5, with D tentatively TRBD1 (6 bases). For the CDR3, the DNA is TGTGCCAGCAGCCAAACAGGGACCGGCAATCAGCCCCAGCATTTT. Residues: CASSQTGTGNQPQHF.